This TCR beta chain was captured in a study of cytomegalovirus exposure and HLA in healthy donors. Primers: 60 Vbeta forward and 13 Jbeta reverse. Here immunoSEQ multiplex PCR was the method, and the copy in TCRdb shows in-frame clones only, minus some. The sample has 180,000 or so clones; approximately 80% are singletons. Germline V lookup: CDR1 LNHDA, CDR2 SQIVND (reference sequence). This CDR3 region has 15 residues. Trimming took off 3 bases at V and 5 bases at J, with 14 bases between the two ends. As concerns this clone: Its antigen is unknown.

Points from the study as a whole: It has been reported that TCR beta sequences accurately predicted the HLA-A and HLA-B alleles of most subjects.

This receptor was taken from a girl aged 10-17 years in good health and CMV-seropositive. Material for sequencing was PBMCs. The gene calls are TRBV19 and TRBJ2-1, with D possibly TRBD1 on 6 matching bases. The CDR3 loop reads CASSIMQGLDNEQFF. In DNA, the CDR3 is TGTGCCAGTAGTATCATGCAGGGGCTGGACAATGAGCAGTTCTTC.